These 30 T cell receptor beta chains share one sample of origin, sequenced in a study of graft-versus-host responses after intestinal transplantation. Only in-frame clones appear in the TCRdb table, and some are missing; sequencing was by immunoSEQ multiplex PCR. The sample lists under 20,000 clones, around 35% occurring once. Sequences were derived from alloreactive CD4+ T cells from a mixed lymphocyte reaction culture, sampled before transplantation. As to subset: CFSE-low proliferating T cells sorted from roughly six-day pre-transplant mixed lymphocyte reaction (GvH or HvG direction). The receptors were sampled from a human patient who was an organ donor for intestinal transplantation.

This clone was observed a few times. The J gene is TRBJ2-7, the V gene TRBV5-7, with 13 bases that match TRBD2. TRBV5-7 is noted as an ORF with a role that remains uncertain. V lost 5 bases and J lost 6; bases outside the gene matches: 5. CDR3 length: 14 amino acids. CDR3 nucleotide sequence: TGTGCCAGCAGAGCGGGACTAGCGGGACTCGAGCAGTACTTC. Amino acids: CASRAGLAGLEQYF.

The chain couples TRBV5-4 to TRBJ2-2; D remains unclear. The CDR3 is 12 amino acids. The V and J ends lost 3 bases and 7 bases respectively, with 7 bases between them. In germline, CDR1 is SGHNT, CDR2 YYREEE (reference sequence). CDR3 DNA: TGTGCCAGCAGCTCAGAAAACGGGGAGCTGTTTTTT. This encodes CASSSENGELFF.

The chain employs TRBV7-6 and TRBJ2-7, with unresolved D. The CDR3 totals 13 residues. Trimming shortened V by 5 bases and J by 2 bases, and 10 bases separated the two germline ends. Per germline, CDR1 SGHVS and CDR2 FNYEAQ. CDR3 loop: CASSLGVPYEQYF. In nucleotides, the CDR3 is TGTGCCAGCAGCCTTGGGGTGCCCTACGAGCAGTACTTC.

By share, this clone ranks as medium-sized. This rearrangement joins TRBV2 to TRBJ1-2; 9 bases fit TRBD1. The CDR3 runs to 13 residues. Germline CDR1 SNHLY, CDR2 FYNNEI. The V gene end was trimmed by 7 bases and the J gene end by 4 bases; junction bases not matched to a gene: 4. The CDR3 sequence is CASKGQGFYGYTF. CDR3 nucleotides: TGTGCCAGCAAAGGACAGGGGTTCTATGGCTACACCTTC.

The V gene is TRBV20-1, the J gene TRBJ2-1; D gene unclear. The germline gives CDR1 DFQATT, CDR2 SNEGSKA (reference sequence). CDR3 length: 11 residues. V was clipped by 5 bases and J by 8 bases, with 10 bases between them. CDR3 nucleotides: TGCAGTGCTGACCTAGTCGATGAGCAGTTCTTC. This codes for CSADLVDEQFF.

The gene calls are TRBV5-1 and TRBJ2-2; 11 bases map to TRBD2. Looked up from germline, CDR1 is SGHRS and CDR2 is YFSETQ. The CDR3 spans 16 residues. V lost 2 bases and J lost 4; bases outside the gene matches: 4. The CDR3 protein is CASSLLAGESTGELFF. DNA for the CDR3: TGCGCCAGCAGCTTACTAGCGGGAGAGAGCACCGGGGAGCTGTTTTTT.

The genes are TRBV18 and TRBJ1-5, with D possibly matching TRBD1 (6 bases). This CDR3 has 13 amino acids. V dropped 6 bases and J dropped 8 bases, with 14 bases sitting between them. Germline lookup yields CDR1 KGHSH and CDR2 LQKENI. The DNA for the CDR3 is TGTGCCAGCTCGACAAGCAGGGGAGAGCCCCAGCATTTT. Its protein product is CASSTSRGEPQHF.

CDR3 protein: CASSRAPDSVNTEAFF. The CDR3 DNA is TGTGCCAGCAGCCGAGCCCCGGACAGCGTGAACACTGAAGCTTTCTTT. The rearrangement links TRBV11-3 to TRBJ1-1, with D tentatively TRBD1 (6 bases). This CDR3 is 16 amino acids long. Looked up from germline, CDR1 is SGHNT and CDR2 is YENEEA. Trimming removed 5 bases at V and 0 bases at J, with 16 bases between.

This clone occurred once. As DNA, the CDR3 is TGTGCCAGCAGTCGCAGACAGGGTCGGAATGAAAAACTGTTTTTT. It encodes CASSRRQGRNEKLFF. The rearrangement joins TRBV28 to TRBJ1-4, with TRBD1 identical over 7 bases. This CDR3 has 15 residues. The V gene's germline CDR1 is MDHEN and CDR2 SYDVKM. With 5 bases clipped from V and 5 bases from J, the junction kept 8 bases outside the gene matches.

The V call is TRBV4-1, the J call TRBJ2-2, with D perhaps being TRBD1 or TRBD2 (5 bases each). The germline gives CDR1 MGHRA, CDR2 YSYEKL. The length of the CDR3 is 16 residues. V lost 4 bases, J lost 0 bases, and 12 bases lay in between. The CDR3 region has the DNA TGCGCCAGCAGCCCTTCGGGGCCTTCGAACACCGGGGAGCTGTTTTTT. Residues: CASSPSGPSNTGELFF.

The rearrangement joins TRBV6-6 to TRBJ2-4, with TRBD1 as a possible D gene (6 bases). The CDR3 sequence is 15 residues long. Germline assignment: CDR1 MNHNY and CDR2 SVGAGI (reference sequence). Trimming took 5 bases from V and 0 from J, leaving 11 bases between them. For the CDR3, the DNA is TGTGCCAGCAGTCGGACAGAACTAGCCAAAAACATTCAGTACTTC. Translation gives CASSRTELAKNIQYF.

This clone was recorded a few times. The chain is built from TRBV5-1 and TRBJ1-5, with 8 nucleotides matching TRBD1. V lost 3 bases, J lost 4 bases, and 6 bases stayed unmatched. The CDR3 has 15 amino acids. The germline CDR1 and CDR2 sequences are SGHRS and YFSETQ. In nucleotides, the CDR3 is TGCGCCAGCAGCTGGGGGACAGGACTGAATCAGCCCCAGCATTTT. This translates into CASSWGTGLNQPQHF.

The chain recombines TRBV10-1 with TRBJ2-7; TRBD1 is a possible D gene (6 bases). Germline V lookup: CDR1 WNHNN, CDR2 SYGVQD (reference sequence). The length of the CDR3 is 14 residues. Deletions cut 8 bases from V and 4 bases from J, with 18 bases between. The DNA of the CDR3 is TGCGCCAGCGGGTTAAACAGGGCTAGTTACGAGCAGTACTTC. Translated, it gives CASGLNRASYEQYF.

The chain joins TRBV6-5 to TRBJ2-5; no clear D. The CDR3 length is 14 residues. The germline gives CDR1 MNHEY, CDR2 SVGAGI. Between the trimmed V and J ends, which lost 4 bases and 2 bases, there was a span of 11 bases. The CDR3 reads CASSFSRVQETQYF. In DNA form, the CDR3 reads TGTGCCAGCAGTTTCTCCCGGGTGCAAGAGACCCAGTACTTC.

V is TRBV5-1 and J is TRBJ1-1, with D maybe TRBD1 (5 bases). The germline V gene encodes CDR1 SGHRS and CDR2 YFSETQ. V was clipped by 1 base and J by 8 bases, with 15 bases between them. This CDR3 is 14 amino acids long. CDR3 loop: CASSLRGPGIEAFF. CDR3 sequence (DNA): TGCGCCAGCAGCTTGCGTGGGCCAGGGATAGAAGCTTTCTTT.

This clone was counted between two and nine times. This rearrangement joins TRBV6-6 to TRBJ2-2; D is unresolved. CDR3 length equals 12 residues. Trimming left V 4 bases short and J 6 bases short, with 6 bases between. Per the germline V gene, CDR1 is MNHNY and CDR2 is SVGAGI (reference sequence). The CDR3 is CASSSRPGELFF. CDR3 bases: TGTGCCAGCAGTTCTCGTCCCGGGGAGCTGTTTTTT.

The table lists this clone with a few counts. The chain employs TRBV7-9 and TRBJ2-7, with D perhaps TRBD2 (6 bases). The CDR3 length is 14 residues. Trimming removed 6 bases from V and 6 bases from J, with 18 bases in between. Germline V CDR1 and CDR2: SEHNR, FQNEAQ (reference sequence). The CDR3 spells CASSLAPGSLEQYF. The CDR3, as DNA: TGTGCCAGCAGTCTAGCGCCAGGCTCTCTCGAGCAGTACTTC.

The CDR3 DNA is TGTGCCAGCAGTGACTGGTCTAGCGGGAGTCCAGATACGCAGTATTTT. As protein: CASSDWSSGSPDTQYF. The chain is built from TRBV6-4 and TRBJ2-3, with 10 bases that match TRBD2. The CDR3 has 16 residues. CDR1 and CDR2 from the germline V gene are MRHNA and SNTAGT. The V and J ends lost 1 base and 4 bases, in that order; junction bases with no gene match: 5.

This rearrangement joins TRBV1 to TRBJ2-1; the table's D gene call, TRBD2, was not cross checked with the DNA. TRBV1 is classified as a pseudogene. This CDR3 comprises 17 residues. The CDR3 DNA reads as TGCACCAGCAGCCTGAGCGGGAGGCCCCCCTCCTACAATGAGCAGTTCTTC. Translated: CTSSLSGRPPSYNEQFF.

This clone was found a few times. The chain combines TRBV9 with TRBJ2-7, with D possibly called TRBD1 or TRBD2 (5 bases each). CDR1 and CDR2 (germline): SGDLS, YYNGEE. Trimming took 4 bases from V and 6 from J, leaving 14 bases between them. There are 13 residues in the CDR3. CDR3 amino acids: CASSIPGASEQYF. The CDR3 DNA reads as TGTGCCAGCAGCATACCCGGGGCAAGCGAGCAGTACTTC. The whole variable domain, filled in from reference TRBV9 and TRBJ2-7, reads DSGVTQTPKHLITATGQRVTLRCSPRSGDLSVYWYQQSLDQGLQFLIQYYNGEERAKGNILERFSAQQFPDLHSELNLSSLELGDSALYFCASSIPGASEQYFGPGTRLTVT.

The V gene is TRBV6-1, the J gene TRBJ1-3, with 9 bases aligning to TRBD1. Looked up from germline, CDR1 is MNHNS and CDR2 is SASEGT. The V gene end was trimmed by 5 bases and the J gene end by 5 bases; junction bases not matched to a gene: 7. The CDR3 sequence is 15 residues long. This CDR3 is CASSPLGTGRNTIYF. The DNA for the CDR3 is TGTGCCAGCAGTCCCCTTGGGACAGGGAGAAACACCATATATTTT.

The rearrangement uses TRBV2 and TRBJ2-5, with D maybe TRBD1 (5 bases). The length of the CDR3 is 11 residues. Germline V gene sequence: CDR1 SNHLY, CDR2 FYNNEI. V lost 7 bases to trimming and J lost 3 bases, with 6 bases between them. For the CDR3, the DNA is TGTGCCAGCACAGGGAAAGAGACCCAGTACTTC. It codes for CASTGKETQYF. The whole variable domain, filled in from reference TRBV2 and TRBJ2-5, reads EPEVTQTPSHQVTQMGQEVILRCVPISNHLYFYWYRQILGQKVEFLVSFYNNEISEKSEIFDDQFSVERPDGSNFTLKIRSTKLEDSAMYFCASTGKETQYFGPGTRLLVL.

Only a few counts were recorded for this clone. CDR3 sequence (DNA): TGTGCCAGCAGCCAAGATCGGTCCCGGAGCGTCGAGCAGTACTTC. Translating gives CASSQDRSRSVEQYF. The V call is TRBV4-2, the J call TRBJ2-7; D uncertain. Per germline, CDR1 LGHNA and CDR2 YNFKEQ. Trimming removed 0 bases at V and 6 bases at J, with 15 bases between. The CDR3 extends over 15 amino acids.

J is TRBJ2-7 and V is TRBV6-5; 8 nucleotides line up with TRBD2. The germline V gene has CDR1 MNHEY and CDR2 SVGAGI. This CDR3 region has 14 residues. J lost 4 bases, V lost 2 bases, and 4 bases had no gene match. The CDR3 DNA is TGTGCCAGCAGTTACGAGCGGGAGCCATACGAGCAGTACTTC. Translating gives CASSYEREPYEQYF.

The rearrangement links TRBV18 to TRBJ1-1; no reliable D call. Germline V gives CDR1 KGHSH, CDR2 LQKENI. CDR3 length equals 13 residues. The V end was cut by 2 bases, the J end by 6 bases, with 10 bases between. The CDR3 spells CASSPSGFAEAFF. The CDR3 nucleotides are TGTGCCAGCTCACCATCGGGTTTTGCTGAAGCTTTCTTT.

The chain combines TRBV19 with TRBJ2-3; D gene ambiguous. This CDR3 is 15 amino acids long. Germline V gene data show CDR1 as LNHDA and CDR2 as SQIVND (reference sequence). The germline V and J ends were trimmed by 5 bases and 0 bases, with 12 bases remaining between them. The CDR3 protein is CASSPTFTSTDTQYF. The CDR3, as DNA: TGTGCCAGTAGTCCGACATTTACTAGCACAGATACGCAGTATTTT.

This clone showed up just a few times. The CDR3 reads CASSRDRSSYEQYF. The CDR3 bases are TGTGCCAGCAGTCGGGACAGGAGCTCCTACGAGCAGTACTTC. The rearrangement uses TRBV6-9 and TRBJ2-7, with 8 bases fitting TRBD1. The CDR3 has 14 amino acids. In germline, CDR1 is MNHGY, CDR2 SVAAGI. The J segment lost 0 bases and the V segment lost 5 bases, leaving 3 bases of the junction unmatched.

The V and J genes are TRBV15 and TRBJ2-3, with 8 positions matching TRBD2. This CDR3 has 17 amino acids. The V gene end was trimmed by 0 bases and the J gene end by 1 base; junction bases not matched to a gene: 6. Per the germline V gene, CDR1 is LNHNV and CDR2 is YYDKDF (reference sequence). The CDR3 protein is CATSRDPAGAGTDTQYF. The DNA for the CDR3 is TGTGCCACCAGCAGAGACCCAGCGGGAGCAGGCACAGATACGCAGTATTTT.

CDR3 loop: CASSLGIQETQYF. CDR3 DNA: TGTGCCAGCAGTCTGGGTATCCAAGAGACCCAGTACTTC. The chain employs TRBV2 and TRBJ2-5; D gene uncertain. The germline gives CDR1 SNHLY, CDR2 FYNNEI. CDR3 size: 13 residues. V lost 5 bases and J lost 1, with 8 bases in between.

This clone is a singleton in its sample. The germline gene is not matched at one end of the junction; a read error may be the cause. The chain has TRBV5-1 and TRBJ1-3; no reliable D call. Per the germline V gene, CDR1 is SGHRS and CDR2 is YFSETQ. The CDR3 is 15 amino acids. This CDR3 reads CASSLIRGSGNTIYF. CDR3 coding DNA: TGTGCCAGCAGCTTGATCCGGGGTTCTGGAAACACCATATATTTT.